One and the same sample provided the 17 T cell receptor beta chains below, sequenced in a study of post-analysis software for immune sequencing data. The study, taken as a whole, reports: A handful of TRBV segments were significantly more frequent in patients than in controls. TRBV5-6, TRBV5-1 and TRBV20-1 were among these segments.

Incorporated into the TCR beta cDNA libraries were unique molecular identifiers, which served to reduce PCR and sequencing biases. TCRdb redid the calling of the PCR reads with MiXCR, one entry per CDR3 protein. The table shows 350,000 to 500,000 distinct CDR3 sequences, with 39% occurring only once. These TCRs are of unknown antigen specificity. Material for sequencing was blood. Source of these receptors: a girl between 2 and 10 years old with multiple sclerosis.

The gene calls are TRBV4-2 and TRBJ2-5, with 11 bases fitting TRBD2. Germline V gene data show CDR1 as LGHNA and CDR2 as YNFKEQ. V lost 3 bases to trimming and J lost 6 bases; unmatched junction nucleotides: 9. The CDR3 runs 16 residues. For the CDR3, the DNA is TGTGCCAGCAGCCATCAACTAGCGGGAGACGGAAAGACCCAGTACTTC. Residues: CASSHQLAGDGKTQYF.

This clonotype occurred once. The chain uses TRBV7-9 and TRBJ2-5; TRBD1 might be the D (5 bases). The germline gives CDR1 SEHNR, CDR2 FQNEAQ (reference sequence). CDR3 size: 16 residues. Trimming took off 1 base at V and 2 bases at J, with 14 bases between the two ends. In DNA, the CDR3 is TGTGCCAGCAGCTTAGAGGGATTGGGGCCTCAAGAGACCCAGTACTTC. Amino acids: CASSLEGLGPQETQYF.

J is TRBJ2-1 and V is TRBV5-1, with 9 bases lining up with TRBD1. Unmatched junction bases numbered 7, after V lost 3 bases and J lost 6 bases. Germline CDR1 and CDR2: SGHRS and YFSETQ. The length of the CDR3 is 15 residues. CDR3 DNA sequence: TGCGCCAGCAGCTCCGACAGGGGGGCCCCCAATGAGCAGTTCTTC. It specifies CASSSDRGAPNEQFF.

The chain is built from TRBV10-3 and TRBJ2-1, with D perhaps assigned TRBD1 or TRBD2 (6 bases each). V lost 8 bases to trimming and J lost 10 bases, with 9 bases between them. Germline assignment: CDR1 ENHRY and CDR2 SYGVKD. CDR3 size: 10 residues. CDR3 in DNA: TGTGCCATCGGAGGGGGGGAGCAGTTCTTC. It codes for CAIGGGEQFF.

The chain combines TRBV19 with TRBJ2-1; 13 bases align to TRBD2. The V segment lost 5 bases and the J segment 5 bases; nucleotides outside the gene matches: 6. Germline CDR1 LNHDA, CDR2 SQIVND (reference sequence). The CDR3 loop spans 16 amino acids. CDR3 loop: CASSLGTSGVNNEQFF. The CDR3 bases are TGTGCCAGTAGTCTTGGGACTAGCGGGGTGAACAATGAGCAGTTCTTC.

The V call is TRBV27, the J call TRBJ1-4; D not certain. The ends were cut back, 0 bases at V and 8 bases at J, with 10 bases in the middle. CDR1 MNHEY and CDR2 SMNVEV come from the germline V gene (reference sequence). This CDR3 has 14 amino acids. CDR3 sequence (DNA): TGTGCCAGCAGTTTATCAGGGTTGAACGAAAAACTGTTTTTT. This translates into CASSLSGLNEKLFF.

The CDR3 nucleotides read TGCACTTACCGAGGGGGCGGGGAGACCCAGTACTTC. Protein sequence: CTYRGGGETQYF. J is TRBJ2-5 and V is TRBV29-1; 7 bases fit TRBD1. CDR1 and CDR2 from the germline V gene are SQVTM and ANQGSEA. The CDR3 is made up of 12 amino acids.

The gene calls are TRBV28 and TRBJ2-4; 9 bases fit TRBD2. Per the germline V gene, CDR1 is MDHEN and CDR2 is SYDVKM. The ends lost 5 bases at V and 13 bases at J; junction bases unmatched: 21. CDR3 length: 17 amino acids. The CDR3 coding sequence is TGTGCCAGCAGTCGACCTAGGGCTAGCGGGGACTCTCGGGAGCAGTACTTC. Protein product: CASSRPRASGDSREQYF.

The chain joins TRBV11-2 to TRBJ2-1, with 7 bases matching TRBD2. The germline V gene has CDR1 SGHAT and CDR2 FQNNGV. CDR3 length: 15 residues. J lost 5 bases, V lost 3 bases, and 7 bases had no gene match. The DNA for the CDR3 is TGTGCCAGCAGCTTGCTCAGCGGGAAGAACAATGAGCAGTTCTTC. Translation gives CASSLLSGKNNEQFF.

This clonotype came up once. The chain has TRBV20-1 and TRBJ2-3, with D unclear. Trimming removed 6 bases from V and 4 bases from J, with 11 bases in between. Germline values: CDR1 DFQATT, CDR2 SNEGSKA (reference sequence). The CDR3 is 12 amino acids. The chain's CDR3 is CSAEVEADTQYF. In nucleotides, the CDR3 is TGCAGTGCCGAAGTTGAGGCAGATACGCAGTATTTT.

In its sample, this clonotype was seen a few times. CDR3 nucleotides: TGTGCGACTACAGATACGCAGTATTTT. It specifies CATTDTQYF. The chain has TRBV7-9 and TRBJ2-3, with no clear D. The CDR3 extends over 9 amino acids. Germline CDR1 reads SEHNR; CDR2 reads FQNEAQ (reference sequence).

This clonotype showed up just a few times. This chain joins TRBV7-9 and TRBJ2-3, with TRBD2 matching over 11 bases. V was pared by 5 bases and J by 0 bases, with 7 bases of the junction left unmatched. Germline assignment: CDR1 SEHNR and CDR2 FQNEAQ (reference sequence). The CDR3 length is 17 residues. CDR3 nucleotide sequence: TGTGCCAGCAGCGGAAGACTAGCGGGGAGTAGCACAGATACGCAGTATTTT. Residues: CASSGRLAGSSTDTQYF. Full variable domain (remainder filled in from reference TRBV7-9 and TRBJ2-3): DTGVSQNPRHKITKRGQNVTFRCDPISEHNRLYWYRQTLGQGPEFLTYFQNEAQLEKSRLLSDRFSAERPKGSFSTLEIQRTEQGDSAMYLCASSGRLAGSSTDTQYFGPGTRLTVL.

This chain connects TRBV12-3 or TRBV12-4 to TRBJ2-7, with no clear D. V was cut by 5 bases and J by 3 bases, with 11 bases left in between. The CDR3 consists of 13 residues. In nucleotides, the CDR3 is TGTGCCAGCAGTCCTCATCCGGGCTACGAGCAGTACTTC. Its protein product is CASSPHPGYEQYF.

This sequence joins TRBV28 and TRBJ2-7; TRBD2 aligns across 11 bases. Germline CDR1 and CDR2: MDHEN and SYDVKM. The CDR3 spans 15 residues. The ends lost 5 bases at V and 6 bases at J; junction bases unmatched: 9. The CDR3 DNA follows: TGTGCCAGCAGTGGCACTAGCGGGAGACCTTCCGAGCAGTACTTC. Protein product: CASSGTSGRPSEQYF.

The chain combines TRBV12-3 or TRBV12-4 with TRBJ2-1; TRBD2 agrees at 14 bases. There are 20 residues in the CDR3. V lost 4 bases to trimming and J lost 0 bases; unmatched junction nucleotides: 11. The CDR3 DNA follows: TGTGCCAGCAGTTCACCGATCGGGACTAGCGGGAGAAGCTCCTACAATGAGCAGTTCTTC. It yields the protein CASSSPIGTSGRSSYNEQFF.

Notes on this clonotype: A junction end diverges from the germline sequence, so it may reflect a read error. V and J are TRBV5-1 and TRBJ2-1; tentatively, D is TRBD2 (6 bases). Looked up from germline, CDR1 is SGHRS and CDR2 is YFSETQ. CDR3 length: 16 amino acids. CDR3 amino acids: CACSLGEGGFYNEQFF. The CDR3 nucleotides are TGCGCCTGCAGCTTGGGGGAAGGAGGGTTCTACAATGAGCAGTTCTTC.

This clonotype was seen repeatedly, ten times or more. V is TRBV12-3 or TRBV12-4 and J is TRBJ2-7, with D unclear. Trimming stripped 3 bases from V and 4 bases from J, with 4 bases between. The CDR3 is 11 residues long. CDR3 bases: TGTGCCAGCAGTTTCCAGTACGAGCAGTACTTC. This gives the protein CASSFQYEQYF.